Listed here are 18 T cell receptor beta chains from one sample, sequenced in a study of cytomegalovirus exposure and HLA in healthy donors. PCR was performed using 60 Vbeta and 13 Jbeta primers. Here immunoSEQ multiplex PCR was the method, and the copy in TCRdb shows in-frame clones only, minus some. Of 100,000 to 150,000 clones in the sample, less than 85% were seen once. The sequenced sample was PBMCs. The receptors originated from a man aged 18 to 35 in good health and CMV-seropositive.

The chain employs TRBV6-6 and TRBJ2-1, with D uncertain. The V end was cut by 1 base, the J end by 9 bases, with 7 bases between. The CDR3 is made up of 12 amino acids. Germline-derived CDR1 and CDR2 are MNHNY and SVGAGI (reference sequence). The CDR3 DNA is TGTGCCAGCAGTTACTTAGTTGCTGAGCAGTTCTTC. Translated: CASSYLVAEQFF.

The CDR3 spells CASSVDMSTEAFF. The CDR3 DNA sequence: TGTGCCAGCAGCGTCGACATGAGCACTGAAGCTTTCTTT. This chain connects TRBV5-5 to TRBJ1-1; D unresolved. This CDR3 has 13 residues. V was shortened by 4 bases and J by 4 bases, with 11 bases between the two germline ends. Germline-derived CDR1 and CDR2 are SGHKS and YYEKEE (reference sequence). The variable domain in full, completed from reference TRBV5-5 and TRBJ1-1, reads DAGVTQSPTHLIKTRGQQVTLRCSPISGHKSVSWYQQVLGQGPQFIFQYYEKEERGRGNFPDRFSARQFPNYSSELNVNALLLGDSALYLCASSVDMSTEAFFGQGTRLTVV.

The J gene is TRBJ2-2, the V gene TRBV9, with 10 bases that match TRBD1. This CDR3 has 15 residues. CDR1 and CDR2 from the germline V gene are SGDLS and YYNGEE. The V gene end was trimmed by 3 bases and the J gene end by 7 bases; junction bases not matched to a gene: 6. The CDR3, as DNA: TGTGCCAGCAGCGCCCTGGACAGGGGGGACGGGGAGCTGTTTTTT. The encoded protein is CASSALDRGDGELFF. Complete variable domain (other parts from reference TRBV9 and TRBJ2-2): DSGVTQTPKHLITATGQRVTLRCSPRSGDLSVYWYQQSLDQGLQFLIQYYNGEERAKGNILERFSAQQFPDLHSELNLSSLELGDSALYFCASSALDRGDGELFFGEGSRLTVL.

CDR3 region: CASSSGIFNSPLHF. The CDR3 DNA follows: TGTGCCAGCAGTTCCGGTATTTTTAATTCACCCCTCCACTTT. The gene calls are TRBV6-5 and TRBJ1-6, with D uncertain. V dropped 4 bases and J dropped 6 bases, with 10 bases sitting between them. Per the germline V gene, CDR1 is MNHEY and CDR2 is SVGAGI. This CDR3 contains 14 residues.

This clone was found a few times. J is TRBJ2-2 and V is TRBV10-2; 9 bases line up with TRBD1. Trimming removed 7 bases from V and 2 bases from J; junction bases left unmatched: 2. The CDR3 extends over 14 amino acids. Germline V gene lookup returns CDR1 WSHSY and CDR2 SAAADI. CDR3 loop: CASMGQGNTGELFF. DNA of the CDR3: TGCGCCAGCATGGGACAGGGTAACACCGGGGAGCTGTTTTTT.

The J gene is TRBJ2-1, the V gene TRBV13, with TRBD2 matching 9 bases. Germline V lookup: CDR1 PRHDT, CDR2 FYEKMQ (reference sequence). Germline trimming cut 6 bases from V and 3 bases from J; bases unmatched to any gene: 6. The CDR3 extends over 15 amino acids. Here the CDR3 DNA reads TGTGCCAGCAGAGTTAGCGGGGGCAACTACAATGAGCAGTTCTTC. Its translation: CASRVSGGNYNEQFF. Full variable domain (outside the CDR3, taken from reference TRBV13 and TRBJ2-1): AAGVIQSPRHLIKEKRETATLKCYPIPRHDTVYWYQQGPGQDPQFLISFYEKMQSDKGSIPDRFSAQQFSDYHSELNMSSLELGDSALYFCASRVSGGNYNEQFFGPGTRLTVL.

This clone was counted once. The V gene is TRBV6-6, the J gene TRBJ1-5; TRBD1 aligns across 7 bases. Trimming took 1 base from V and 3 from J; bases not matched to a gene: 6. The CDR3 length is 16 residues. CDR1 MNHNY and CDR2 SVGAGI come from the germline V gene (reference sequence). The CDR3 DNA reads TGTGCCAGCAGTTACTACGGACAGGCCTACAATCAGCCCCAGCATTTT. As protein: CASSYYGQAYNQPQHF.

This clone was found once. CDR3 DNA sequence: TGTGCCAGCAGTTTCTCCCTCGTACCGAGCTCCTACAATGAGCAGTTCTTC. Encoded protein: CASSFSLVPSSYNEQFF. V usage is TRBV27 and J usage is TRBJ2-1, with no clear D. Deletions cut 3 bases from V and 0 bases from J, with 15 bases between. Germline loops: CDR1 MNHEY, CDR2 SMNVEV (reference sequence). This CDR3 has 17 residues.

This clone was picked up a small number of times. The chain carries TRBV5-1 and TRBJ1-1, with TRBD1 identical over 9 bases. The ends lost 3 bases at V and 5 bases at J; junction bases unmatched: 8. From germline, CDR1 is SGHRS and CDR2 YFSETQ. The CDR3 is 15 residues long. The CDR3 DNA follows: TGCGCCAGCAGCTGGGGACAGGGCGTAAGGACTGAAGCTTTCTTT. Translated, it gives CASSWGQGVRTEAFF.

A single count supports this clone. Here the CDR3 DNA reads TGTGCCAGCAGCTTAATACTTACTAGTAGTACAGATACGCAGTATTTT. It specifies CASSLILTSSTDTQYF. The chain joins TRBV7-8 to TRBJ2-3; tentatively, D is TRBD2 (5 bases). The germline V gene encodes CDR1 SGHVS and CDR2 FQNEAQ. The CDR3 runs to 16 residues. V was cut by 2 bases and J by 3 bases, with 15 bases left in between.

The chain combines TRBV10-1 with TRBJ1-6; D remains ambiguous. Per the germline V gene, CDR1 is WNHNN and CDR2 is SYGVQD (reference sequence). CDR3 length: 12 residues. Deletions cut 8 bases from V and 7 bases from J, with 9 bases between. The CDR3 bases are TGCGCCAGCCCCCACCGGAATTCACCCCTCCACTTT. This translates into CASPHRNSPLHF.

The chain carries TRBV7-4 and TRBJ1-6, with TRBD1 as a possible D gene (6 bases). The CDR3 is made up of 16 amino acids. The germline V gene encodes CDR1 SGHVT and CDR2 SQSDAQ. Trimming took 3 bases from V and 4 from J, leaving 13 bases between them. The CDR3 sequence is CASSLGAGDYNSPLHF. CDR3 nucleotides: TGTGCCAGCAGCTTGGGGGCAGGGGATTATAATTCACCCCTCCACTTT.

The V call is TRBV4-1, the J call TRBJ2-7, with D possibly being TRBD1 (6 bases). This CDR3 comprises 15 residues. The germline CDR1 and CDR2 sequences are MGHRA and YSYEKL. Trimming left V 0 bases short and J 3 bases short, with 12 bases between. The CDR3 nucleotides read TGCGCCAGCAGCCAAGAGTCAGGGGAGAACTACGAGCAGTACTTC. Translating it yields CASSQESGENYEQYF.

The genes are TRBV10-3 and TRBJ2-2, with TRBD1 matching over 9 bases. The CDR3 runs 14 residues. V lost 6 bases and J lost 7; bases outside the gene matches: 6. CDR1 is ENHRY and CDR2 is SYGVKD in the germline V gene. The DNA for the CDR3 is TGTGCCATCAGCCGGGACAGGGTGGACGGGGAGCTGTTTTTT. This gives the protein CAISRDRVDGELFF.

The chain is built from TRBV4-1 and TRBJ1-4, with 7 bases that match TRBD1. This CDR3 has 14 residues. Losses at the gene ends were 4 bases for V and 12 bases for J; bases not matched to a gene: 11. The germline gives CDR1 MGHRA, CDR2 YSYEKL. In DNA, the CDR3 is TGCGCCAGCAGCCCGCCGGGACAGCAAGGTCAACTGTTTTTT. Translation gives CASSPPGQQGQLFF.

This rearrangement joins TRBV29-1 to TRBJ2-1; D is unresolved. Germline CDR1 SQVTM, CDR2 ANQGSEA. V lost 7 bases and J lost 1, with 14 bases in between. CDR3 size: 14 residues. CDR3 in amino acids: CSADARQSYNEQFF. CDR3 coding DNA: TGCAGCGCCGACGCACGACAATCCTACAATGAGCAGTTCTTC.

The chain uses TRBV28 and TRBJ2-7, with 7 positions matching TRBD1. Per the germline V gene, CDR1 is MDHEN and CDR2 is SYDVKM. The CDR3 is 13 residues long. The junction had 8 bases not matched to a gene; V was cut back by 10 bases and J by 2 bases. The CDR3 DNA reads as TGTGCCACTCATCCCGGGACAGCCTACGAGCAGTACTTC. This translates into CATHPGTAYEQYF.

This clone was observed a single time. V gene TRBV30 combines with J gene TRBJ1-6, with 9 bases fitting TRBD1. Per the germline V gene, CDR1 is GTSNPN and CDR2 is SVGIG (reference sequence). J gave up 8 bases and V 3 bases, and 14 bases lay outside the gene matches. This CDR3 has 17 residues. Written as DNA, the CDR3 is TGTGCCTGGAGCACCGGGACAGGGAGCTCTGTTGATTCACCCCTCCACTTT. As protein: CAWSTGTGSSVDSPLHF.